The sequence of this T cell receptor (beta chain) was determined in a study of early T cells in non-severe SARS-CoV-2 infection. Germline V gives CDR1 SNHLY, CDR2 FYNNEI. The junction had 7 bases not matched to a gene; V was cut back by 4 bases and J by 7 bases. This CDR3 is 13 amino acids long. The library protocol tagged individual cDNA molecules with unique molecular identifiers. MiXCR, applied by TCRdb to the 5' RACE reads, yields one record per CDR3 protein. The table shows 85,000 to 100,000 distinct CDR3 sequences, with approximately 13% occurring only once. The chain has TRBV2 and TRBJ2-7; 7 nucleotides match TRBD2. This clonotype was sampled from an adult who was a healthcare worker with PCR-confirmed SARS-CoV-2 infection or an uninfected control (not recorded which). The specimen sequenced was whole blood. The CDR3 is CASSVLAAGEQYF. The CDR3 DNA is TGTGCCAGCAGTGTTCTAGCGGCGGGTGAGCAGTACTTC.